The 27 T cell receptor beta chains below come from one sample, sequenced in a study of persistence of HIV-infected CD4 T cells. Sequencing used immunoSEQ version 4 in survey mode. Sequenced by immunoSEQ multiplex PCR; TCRdb stores in-frame clones only, minus some. Counted here are about 64,000 clones, about 77% occurring once; the ten biggest clones make up more than 1.5%. The stimulus was an HIV-1 Gag 15-mer peptide pool, approximately 0.93 ug/peptide/mL. Memory cells lacking CD40L and CD69 with high CD45RO were sorted. The antigens of these receptors remain unknown. Sequences were derived from CD4+ T cells sorted from PBMCs after approximately 18-hour stimulation, sampled from a patient who received antiretroviral therapy. These TCRs come from an adult man with HIV who was CMV-seropositive.

This clone occurred once. An end of the junction does not agree with germline; a read error may underlie this. This sequence joins TRBV11-1 and TRBJ2-3, with 10 positions matching TRBD2. There are 15 residues in the CDR3. Per germline, CDR1 SGHAT and CDR2 FQDESV (reference sequence). For the CDR3, the DNA is TGTGCCAGCAGCGTAGCGGGGGGCAGGACAGATACGCAGTATTTT. This encodes CASSVAGGRTDTQYF.

The chain links TRBV28 to TRBJ1-2, with D possibly matching TRBD1 (5 bases). Trimming took off 6 bases at V and 7 bases at J, with 27 bases between the two ends. CDR1 MDHEN and CDR2 SYDVKM come from the germline V gene. The CDR3 sequence is 17 residues long. In DNA form, the CDR3 reads TGTGCCAGCAGACGCCCCGGGGGAGGTAAAGGGGCCGGTGGCTACACCTTC. This encodes CASRRPGGGKGAGGYTF.

The V and J genes are TRBV6-5 and TRBJ1-2, with TRBD1 identical over 7 bases. V shed 0 bases, J shed 5 bases, and the junction held 3 bases outside the gene matches. Per the germline V gene, CDR1 is MNHEY and CDR2 is SVGAGI. The CDR3 is 14 amino acids. CDR3 nucleotide sequence: TGTGCCAGCAGTTACTCGACAGGGTGGTATGGCTACACCTTC. Residues: CASSYSTGWYGYTF.

The gene calls are TRBV25-1 and TRBJ1-4; 9 bases line up with TRBD1. The V and J ends lost 4 bases and 7 bases, in that order; junction bases with no gene match: 10. Germline CDR1 and CDR2: MGHDK and SYGVNS. The CDR3 consists of 16 residues. The chain's CDR3 is CASSAAPGQGSEKLFF. The CDR3, as DNA: TGTGCCAGCAGTGCCGCTCCGGGACAGGGAAGTGAAAAACTGTTTTTT.

The chain carries TRBV18 and TRBJ1-1; D unresolved. Trimming pared 3 bases from V and 0 bases from J, leaving 11 bases between. Germline V gives CDR1 KGHSH, CDR2 LQKENI. The CDR3 length is 15 residues. CDR3 bases: TGTGCCAGCTCACCCATGGCGGCTCTGAACACTGAAGCTTTCTTT. Its translation: CASSPMAALNTEAFF.

J is TRBJ1-2 and V is TRBV5-1, with D hard to call. The CDR3 is made up of 14 amino acids. V was shortened by 4 bases and J by 0 bases, with 10 bases between the two germline ends. CDR1 and CDR2 from the germline V gene are SGHRS and YFSETQ. For the CDR3, the DNA is TGCGCCAGCAGCCCCGGTAGGACTAACTATGGCTACACCTTC. As protein: CASSPGRTNYGYTF.

The V gene is TRBV6-1, the J gene TRBJ1-6; perhaps TRBD1 as D (6 bases). V was trimmed by 0 bases and J by 7 bases, leaving 13 bases between them. This CDR3 spans 16 amino acids. Germline V CDR1 and CDR2: MNHNS, SASEGT. The CDR3 loop reads CASSEAIGGSNSPLHF. Here the CDR3 DNA reads TGTGCCAGCAGTGAAGCGATAGGGGGTTCAAATTCACCCCTCCACTTT.

The chain carries TRBV10-2 and TRBJ1-1, with D possibly TRBD1 on 6 matching bases. The CDR3 has 15 amino acids. V gave up 5 bases and J gave up 1 base, with 14 bases separating them. Germline CDR1 reads WSHSY; CDR2 reads SAAADI. CDR3 loop: CASSKGPRGNTEAFF. The CDR3 nucleotides read TGCGCCAGCAGTAAGGGTCCCAGGGGGAACACTGAAGCTTTCTTT.

The chain links TRBV21-1 to TRBJ1-1. TRBV21-1 is described as a pseudogene. The CDR3 length is 13 residues. The CDR3 sequence: CASSKEEWAEAFF. In nucleotides, the CDR3 is TGTGCCAGCAGCAAAGAAGAGTGGGCTGAAGCTTTCTTT.

V gene TRBV29-1 combines with J gene TRBJ1-1; D remains unclear. The V and J ends lost 5 bases and 1 base respectively, with 8 bases between them. There are 12 residues in the CDR3. Germline-derived CDR1 and CDR2 are SQVTM and ANQGSEA. CDR3 in amino acids: CSVRFGNTEAFF. Written as DNA, the CDR3 is TGCAGCGTTAGATTCGGGAACACTGAAGCTTTCTTT.

The rearrangement uses TRBV9 and TRBJ2-2, with 8 bases fitting TRBD2. The V gene end was trimmed by 0 bases and the J gene end by 4 bases; junction bases not matched to a gene: 5. The CDR3 consists of 16 residues. CDR1 and CDR2 (germline): SGDLS, YYNGEE. The CDR3 region is CASSVGGGRSTGELFF. The DNA of the CDR3 is TGTGCCAGCAGCGTAGGCGGGGGGCGAAGCACCGGGGAGCTGTTTTTT.

The chain links TRBV5-1 to TRBJ1-3; TRBD1 aligns across 8 bases. Germline trimming cut 6 bases from V and 3 bases from J; bases unmatched to any gene: 5. The CDR3 runs to 14 residues. Looked up from germline, CDR1 is SGHRS and CDR2 is YFSETQ. The CDR3 sequence is CASKPGQGGNTIYF. Here the CDR3 DNA reads TGCGCCAGCAAACCCGGACAGGGTGGAAACACCATATATTTT. The variable domain in full, with the rest retrieved from reference TRBV5-1 and TRBJ1-3, is KAGVTQTPRYLIKTRGQQVTLSCSPISGHRSVSWYQQTPGQGLQFLFEYFSETQRNKGNFPGRFSGRQFSNSRSEMNVSTLELGDSALYLCASKPGQGGNTIYFGEGSWLTVV.

The chain carries TRBV19 and TRBJ1-4; 8 bases are shared with TRBD1. The ends lost 5 bases at V and 5 bases at J; junction bases unmatched: 7. The germline V gene encodes CDR1 LNHDA and CDR2 SQIVND (reference sequence). The CDR3 is 15 residues long. The CDR3 DNA reads as TGTGCCAGTAGTGCCGACAGGGGTGGGAATGAAAAACTGTTTTTT. Translated, it gives CASSADRGGNEKLFF.

This clone was picked up a small number of times. This chain links TRBV5-8 with TRBJ1-5; D ambiguous. Germline CDR1 SGHTS, CDR2 YDEGEE. This CDR3 has 11 residues. With 1 base removed from V and 10 bases from J, the gap between germline ends came to 6 bases. The CDR3 bases are TGTGCCAGCAGCTTGTTAGGTCCCCAGCATTTT. Its protein is CASSLLGPQHF.

The chain couples TRBV4-1 to TRBJ2-2; 9 nucleotides line up with TRBD2. The length of the CDR3 is 20 residues. Germline CDR1 and CDR2: MGHRA and YSYEKL. J gave up 1 base and V 1 base, and 13 bases lay outside the gene matches. The CDR3: CASSQASFFGAGGNTGELFF. The DNA for the CDR3 is TGCGCCAGCAGCCAAGCGAGTTTTTTCGGAGCGGGGGGGAACACCGGGGAGCTGTTTTTT.

The V call is TRBV2, the J call TRBJ1-5; D might be TRBD1 (6 bases). The CDR3 extends over 16 amino acids. Germline V gene lookup returns CDR1 SNHLY and CDR2 FYNNEI. With 4 bases removed from V and 3 bases from J, the gap between germline ends came to 16 bases. For the CDR3, the DNA is TGTGCCAGCAGTGGGCAGGGGCCCCTCTCCAATCAGCCCCAGCATTTT. This encodes CASSGQGPLSNQPQHF.

The rearrangement uses TRBV2 and TRBJ2-7; TRBD2 matches 10 bases. CDR1 is SNHLY, CDR2 FYNNEI, per germline. The CDR3 spans 15 residues. The J segment lost 3 bases and the V segment lost 6 bases, leaving 8 bases of the junction unmatched. CDR3 sequence: CASSHPAGGRYEQYF. The CDR3 DNA follows: TGTGCCAGCAGCCACCCAGCGGGGGGGCGCTACGAGCAGTACTTC. The variable domain in full, completed from reference TRBV2 and TRBJ2-7, reads EPEVTQTPSHQVTQMGQEVILRCVPISNHLYFYWYRQILGQKVEFLVSFYNNEISEKSEIFDDQFSVERPDGSNFTLKIRSTKLEDSAMYFCASSHPAGGRYEQYFGPGTRLTVT.

This chain uses TRBV28 with TRBJ1-1; D is unclear. V lost 2 bases and J lost 0, with 7 bases in between. The length of the CDR3 is 14 residues. In germline, CDR1 is MDHEN, CDR2 SYDVKM. The CDR3 bases are TGTGCCAGCAGTTTAGGGCCTATGAACACTGAAGCTTTCTTT. This encodes CASSLGPMNTEAFF. Based on the CDR3 plus reference TRBV28 and TRBJ1-1, the full variable domain is DVKVTQSSRYLVKRTGEKVFLECVQDMDHENMFWYRQDPGLGLRLIYFSYDVKMKEKGDIPEGYSVSREKKERFSLILESASTNQTSMYLCASSLGPMNTEAFFGQGTRLTVV.

This clone is a singleton in its sample. This rearrangement joins TRBV6-5 to TRBJ1-1; D perhaps matches TRBD1 (5 bases). This CDR3 contains 11 residues. The germline gives CDR1 MNHEY, CDR2 SVGAGI. The germline V and J ends were trimmed by 10 bases and 5 bases, with 11 bases remaining between them. The DNA for the CDR3 is TGTGCCAACCTGAAGGGGACTGAAGCTTTCTTT. Its translation is CANLKGTEAFF.

The rearrangement joins TRBV5-1 to TRBJ2-6; D might be TRBD1 (6 bases). This CDR3 spans 17 amino acids. Trimming took off 4 bases at V and 0 bases at J, with 14 bases between the two ends. Germline-derived CDR1 and CDR2 are SGHRS and YFSETQ. CDR3 nucleotides: TGCGCCAGCAGCGAAGGACAGTTTAGCTCTGGGGCCAACGTCCTGACTTTC. As protein: CASSEGQFSSGANVLTF.

The chain employs TRBV18 and TRBJ1-2, with TRBD1 matching over 7 bases. Germline lookup yields CDR1 KGHSH and CDR2 LQKENI. V shed 2 bases, J shed 6 bases, and the junction held 0 bases outside the gene matches. The CDR3 is 12 residues long. In DNA form, the CDR3 reads TGTGCCAGCTCACCAGGGACAGATGGCTACACCTTC. Protein sequence: CASSPGTDGYTF. Combining the CDR3 with reference TRBV18 and TRBJ1-2 gives the whole variable domain NAGVMQNPRHLVRRRGQEARLRCSPMKGHSHVYWYRQLPEEGLKFMVYLQKENIIDESGMPKERFSAEFPKEGPSILRIQQVVRGDSAAYFCASSPGTDGYTFGSGTRLTVV.

This clone was seen only once. V and J are TRBV19 and TRBJ1-2; D remains unclear. The CDR3 is 12 residues long. CDR1 LNHDA and CDR2 SQIVND come from the germline V gene (reference sequence). The V end lost 6 bases, the J end lost 4 bases, and 9 bases lay between the germline ends. CDR3 nucleotide sequence: TGTGCCAGTAGGCAAACCTCCTATGGCTACACCTTC. Its protein product is CASRQTSYGYTF.

The CDR3 sequence: CATSRAVGGTYEQYF. The CDR3 DNA is TGTGCCACCAGCAGAGCCGTGGGGGGAACCTACGAGCAGTACTTC. This chain links TRBV15 with TRBJ2-7, with D perhaps matching TRBD2 (6 bases). The ends were cut back, 1 base at V and 2 bases at J, with 12 bases in the middle. The CDR3 contains 15 residues. Germline CDR1 LNHNV, CDR2 YYDKDF (reference sequence).

V usage is TRBV3-1 (or the pseudogene TRBV3-2) and J usage is TRBJ1-2, with 8 positions matching TRBD1. This CDR3 has 13 residues. The germline V gene has CDR1 LGHDT and CDR2 YNNKEL (reference sequence). Trimming cost V 5 bases and J 4 bases; bases outside gene matches: 3. This CDR3 is CASSRQGSYGYTF. For the CDR3, the DNA is TGTGCCAGCAGCAGACAGGGGAGCTATGGCTACACCTTC.

In DNA, the CDR3 is TGTGCCAGCAGCCTGGCAGGGGGGGCCAAAAACATTCAGTACTTC. Protein: CASSLAGGAKNIQYF. J is TRBJ2-4 and V is TRBV28, with TRBD1 as a possible D gene (7 bases). Trimming pared 6 bases from V and 1 base from J, leaving 13 bases between. The CDR3 length is 15 residues. Germline CDR1 reads MDHEN; CDR2 reads SYDVKM. The complete variable domain, with remaining parts taken from reference TRBV28 and TRBJ2-4, reads DVKVTQSSRYLVKRTGEKVFLECVQDMDHENMFWYRQDPGLGLRLIYFSYDVKMKEKGDIPEGYSVSREKKERFSLILESASTNQTSMYLCASSLAGGAKNIQYFGAGTRLSVL.

The count of this clone is one. The junction differs from germline at one of its ends, possibly a read error. V usage is TRBV6-5 and J usage is TRBJ1-3; 7 nucleotides agree with TRBD1. The germline CDR1 and CDR2 sequences are MNHEY and SVGAGI. There are 13 residues in the CDR3. The DNA of the CDR3 is TGTGCCAGCACGCTCCTGGGGGACAGCCCCCCAAATTTT. This sequence encodes CASTLLGDSPPNF.

The V call is TRBV6-1, the J call TRBJ1-6, with unresolved D. The V end lost 2 bases, the J end lost 9 bases, and 11 bases lay between the germline ends. This CDR3 is 14 amino acids long. Germline CDR1 reads MNHNS; CDR2 reads SASEGT. The CDR3 DNA reads TGTGCCAGCAGTGAAACGGAACCACTTTCACCCCTCCACTTT. Amino acid sequence: CASSETEPLSPLHF.